The 3 T cell receptor beta chains listed next were all sequenced from one sample in a study of blood T cell repertoires in COVID-19. Sequencing used immunoSEQ multiplex PCR; TCRdb keeps in-frame clones, though not all of them. The sample holds fewer than 250,000 clones, 80% seen once. The sample comprised PBMCs or T cells enriched from blood (not recorded which). Receptors originate from a woman between 40 and 50 years old with acute COVID-19.

The chain couples TRBV10-3 to TRBJ2-3; weak D call: TRBD2 (6 bases). CDR1 and CDR2 (germline): ENHRY, SYGVKD. V was cut by 7 bases and J by 2 bases, with 13 bases left in between. The length of the CDR3 is 14 residues. The CDR3 nucleotides are TGTGCCATCAATTATGGCGGGATCACAGATACGCAGTATTTT. This gives the protein CAINYGGITDTQYF.

This chain connects TRBV4-1 to TRBJ2-7; 13 nucleotides align to TRBD2. Trimming cost V 0 bases and J 2 bases; bases outside gene matches: 7. The CDR3 is 18 amino acids. The germline V gene has CDR1 MGHRA and CDR2 YSYEKL. The chain's CDR3 is CASSQDSTGTSGTYEQYF. The CDR3 coding sequence is TGCGCCAGCAGCCAAGACTCAACTGGGACTAGCGGGACCTACGAGCAGTACTTC.

The chain links TRBV7-2 to TRBJ1-1; D not resolved. In germline, CDR1 is SGHTA, CDR2 FQGNSA. The CDR3 is 12 amino acids. The ends were cut back, 5 bases at V and 7 bases at J, with 11 bases in the middle. This chain's CDR3 is CASSPEPVEAFF. The CDR3 region has the DNA TGTGCCAGCAGCCCCGAGCCCGTTGAAGCTTTCTTT.